This T cell receptor beta chain stems from a study of blood T cell repertoires in COVID-19. Study in general: In each case, the material was cDNA or gDNA derived from T cells, B-cell-depleted T cells, or PBMCs.

Here immunoSEQ multiplex PCR was the method, and the copy in TCRdb shows in-frame clones only, minus some. This sample has more than 85,000 clones, with roughly 80% found just once. CDR1 SGHTA and CDR2 FQGNSA come from the germline V gene. CDR3 size: 16 residues. The V gene lost 1 base and the J gene lost 0 bases, with 7 bases spanning the gap. The rearrangement links TRBV7-2 to TRBJ1-6, with D unresolved. Sequenced sample: peripheral blood. This TCR derives from a woman over 75 with acute or convalescent COVID-19. CDR3 nucleotides: TGTGCCAGCAGCTTAGATACACCCTCCTATAATTCACCCCTCCACTTT. This encodes CASSLDTPSYNSPLHF.